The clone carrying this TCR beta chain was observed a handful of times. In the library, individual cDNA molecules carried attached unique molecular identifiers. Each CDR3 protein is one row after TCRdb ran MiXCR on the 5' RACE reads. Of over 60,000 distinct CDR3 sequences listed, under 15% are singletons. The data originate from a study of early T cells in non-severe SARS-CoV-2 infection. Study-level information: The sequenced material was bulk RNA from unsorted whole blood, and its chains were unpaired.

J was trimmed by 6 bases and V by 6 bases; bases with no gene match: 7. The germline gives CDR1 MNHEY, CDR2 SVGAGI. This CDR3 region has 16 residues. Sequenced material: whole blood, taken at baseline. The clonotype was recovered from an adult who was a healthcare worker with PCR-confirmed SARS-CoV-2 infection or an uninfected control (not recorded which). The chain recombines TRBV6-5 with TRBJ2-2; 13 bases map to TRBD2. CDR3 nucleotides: TGTGCCAGCAGCCGACTGGGACTAGCGGGGCCCGGGGAGCTGTTTTTT. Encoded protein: CASSRLGLAGPGELFF.